The subject of this entry is one T cell receptor (beta chain). No antigen is known for it. The data were produced by immunoSEQ multiplex PCR, yet TCRdb's version contains in-frame clones alone and is incomplete. Counted here are roughly 23,000 clones, 75% to 85% occurring once; the ten biggest clones make up 36%. Germline CDR1 MNHEY, CDR2 SVGAGI. The CDR3 length is 16 residues. Losses at the gene ends were 0 bases for V and 4 bases for J; bases not matched to a gene: 9. This sample is drawn from a study of glioma-infiltrating T cells after dendritic cell vaccination. Across the whole study: Three intradermal dendritic cell vaccine injections were given every two weeks. Study-wide results and caveats: Higher pretreatment TIL content predicted longer progression-free time and survival.

Fresh-frozen tumor tissue and more than two years of survival data were available for all. The rearrangement joins TRBV6-5 to TRBJ2-7, with 7 positions matching TRBD2. The starting material was blood, obtained before dendritic cell vaccination. The sequence was obtained from a human donor with glioblastoma. DNA of the CDR3: TGTGCCAGCAGTTACTCGATCGGAGGGAGGGCGTACGAGCAGTACTTC. Its protein product is CASSYSIGGRAYEQYF.